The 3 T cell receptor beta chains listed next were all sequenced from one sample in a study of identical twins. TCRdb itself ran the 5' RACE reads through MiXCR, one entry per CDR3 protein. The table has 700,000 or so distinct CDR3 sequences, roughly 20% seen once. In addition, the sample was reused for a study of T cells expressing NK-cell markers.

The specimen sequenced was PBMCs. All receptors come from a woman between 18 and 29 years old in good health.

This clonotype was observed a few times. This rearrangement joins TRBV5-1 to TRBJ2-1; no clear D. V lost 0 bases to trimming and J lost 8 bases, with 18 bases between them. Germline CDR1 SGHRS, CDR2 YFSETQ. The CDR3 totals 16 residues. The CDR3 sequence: CASSLGQADSRDEQFF. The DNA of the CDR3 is TGCGCCAGCAGCTTGGGGCAGGCTGATAGTAGAGATGAGCAGTTCTTC.

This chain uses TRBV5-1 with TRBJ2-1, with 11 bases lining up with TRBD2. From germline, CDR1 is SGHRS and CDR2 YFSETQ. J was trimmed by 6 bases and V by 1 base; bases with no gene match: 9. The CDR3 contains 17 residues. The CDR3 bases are TGCGCCAGCAGCTTGATGGCTAGCGGGAGGCTTGCCAATGAGCAGTTCTTC. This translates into CASSLMASGRLANEQFF.

CDR3 amino acids: CASSPDEGGSYNEQFF. CDR3 coding DNA: TGCGCCAGCAGCCCGGACGAGGGGGGGTCCTACAATGAGCAGTTCTTC. The rearrangement joins TRBV5-1 to TRBJ2-1, with a weak D call TRBD2 (7 bases). The germline gives CDR1 SGHRS, CDR2 YFSETQ. Between the trimmed V and J ends, which lost 4 bases and 1 base, there was a span of 15 bases. The CDR3 spans 16 residues.